These 10 T cell receptor beta chains were sequenced from one sample in a study of control samples from healthy donors and cancer patients. Sequenced by immunoSEQ multiplex PCR; TCRdb stores in-frame clones only, minus some. This sample has 70,000 to 75,000 clones; approximately 89% occur once, and the top ten carry under 20%. Sequencing was done on a sample of PBMCs. Receptors originate from a man aged 60 to 69 with lung cancer.

The V and J genes are TRBV10-3 and TRBJ2-3, with D possibly TRBD2 on 6 matching bases. V was pared by 2 bases and J by 1 base, with 10 bases between. Germline loops: CDR1 ENHRY, CDR2 SYGVKD. The CDR3 extends over 15 amino acids. CDR3 nucleotides: TGTGCCATCAGTGAGCCGGGACTCCGCACAGATACGCAGTATTTT. Translated, it gives CAISEPGLRTDTQYF.

The count of this clone is one. This sequence joins TRBV7-3 and TRBJ2-7; 9 positions agree with TRBD1. This CDR3 comprises 14 residues. CDR1 is SGHTA, CDR2 FQGTGA, per germline. After removal of 5 bases from V and 3 bases from J, the junction contained 5 bases not matched to a gene. The CDR3: CASSTTGGGYEQYF. CDR3 in DNA: TGTGCCAGCAGCACAACAGGGGGCGGCTACGAGCAGTACTTC.

V usage is TRBV2 and J usage is TRBJ2-7; D may be TRBD1 (6 bases). This CDR3 region has 11 residues. The germline V and J ends were trimmed by 4 bases and 7 bases, with 8 bases remaining between them. Looked up from germline, CDR1 is SNHLY and CDR2 is FYNNEI. The CDR3 is CASSAQGEQYV. The CDR3 bases are TGTGCCAGCAGTGCACAGGGAGAGCAGTACGTC.

V is TRBV7-8 and J is TRBJ2-3; TRBD1 matches 9 bases. CDR3 length equals 15 residues. The germline CDR1 and CDR2 sequences are SGHVS and FQNEAQ. The trim removed 5 bases at V and 2 bases at J, leaving 5 bases unmatched. CDR3 in DNA: TGTGCCAGCAGCCGACAGGGGGGATACACAGATACGCAGTATTTT. Translating gives CASSRQGGYTDTQYF.

The chain links TRBV3-1 (or the pseudogene TRBV3-2) to TRBJ1-2; 7 bases map to TRBD1. This CDR3 spans 15 amino acids. Per germline, CDR1 LGHDT and CDR2 YNNKEL (reference sequence). The V segment lost 6 bases and the J segment 4 bases; nucleotides outside the gene matches: 11. CDR3 amino acids: CASRPSDRAGYGYTF. The DNA for the CDR3 is TGTGCCAGCAGACCTTCCGACAGGGCCGGCTATGGCTACACCTTC.

The chain couples TRBV27 to TRBJ2-7; D may be TRBD1 (6 bases). The V gene's germline CDR1 is MNHEY and CDR2 SMNVEV (reference sequence). This CDR3 has 14 residues. Trimming pared 4 bases from V and 5 bases from J, leaving 15 bases between. CDR3 nucleotide sequence: TGTGCCAGCAGTTACTACAGGGAATCCCACGAGCAGTACTTC. Translation: CASSYYRESHEQYF.

This clone was detected once. The chain couples TRBV7-9 to TRBJ2-1; TRBD2 matches at 12 bases. The germline V gene has CDR1 SEHNR and CDR2 FQNEAQ (reference sequence). With 7 bases clipped from V and 4 bases from J, the junction kept 8 bases outside the gene matches. This CDR3 spans 16 amino acids. CDR3 sequence: CASIKTSGGPYNEQFF. The CDR3 DNA sequence: TGTGCCAGCATAAAGACTAGCGGGGGACCATACAATGAGCAGTTCTTC.

The V gene is TRBV30, the J gene TRBJ1-5, with a weak D call TRBD1 (6 bases). In germline, CDR1 is GTSNPN, CDR2 SVGIG (reference sequence). Trimming removed 4 bases from V and 3 bases from J, with 16 bases in between. The length of the CDR3 is 15 residues. This CDR3 reads CAWTLGGLNNQPQHF. CDR3 coding DNA: TGTGCCTGGACCCTCGGGGGGCTCAACAATCAGCCCCAGCATTTT. Supplemented by reference TRBV30 and TRBJ1-5, the full variable domain reads SQTIHQWPATLVQPVGSPLSLECTVEGTSNPNLYWYRQAAGRGLQLLFYSVGIGQISSEVPQNLSASRPQDRQFILSSKKLLLSDSGFYLCAWTLGGLNNQPQHFGDGTRLSIL.

The chain joins TRBV5-1 to TRBJ2-7; D not certain. V was pared by 2 bases and J by 2 bases, with 17 bases between. This CDR3 has 16 amino acids. Germline CDR1 reads SGHRS; CDR2 reads YFSETQ. The DNA for the CDR3 is TGCGCCAGCAGCTTCGGCCCCCAGGTGAGCACCTACGAGCAGTACTTC. Translating gives CASSFGPQVSTYEQYF.

V is TRBV29-1 and J is TRBJ1-2, with 7 bases identical to TRBD1. Unmatched junction bases numbered 10, after V lost 6 bases and J lost 6 bases. The CDR3 covers 13 residues. Germline lookup yields CDR1 SQVTM and CDR2 ANQGSEA. The CDR3 loop is CSVPGTVVNGYTF. In DNA, the CDR3 is TGCAGCGTCCCCGGGACAGTCGTAAATGGCTACACCTTC.